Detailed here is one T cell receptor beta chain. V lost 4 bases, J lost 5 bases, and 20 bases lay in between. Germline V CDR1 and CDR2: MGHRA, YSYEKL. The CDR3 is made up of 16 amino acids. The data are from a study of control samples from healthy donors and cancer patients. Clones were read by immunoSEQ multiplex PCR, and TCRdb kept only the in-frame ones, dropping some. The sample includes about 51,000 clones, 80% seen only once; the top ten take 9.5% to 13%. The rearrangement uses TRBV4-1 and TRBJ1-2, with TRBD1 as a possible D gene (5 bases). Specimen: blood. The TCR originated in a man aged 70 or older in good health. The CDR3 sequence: CASSRIPGLLFYGYTF. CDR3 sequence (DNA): TGCGCCAGCAGCCGAATACCGGGACTCCTCTTTTATGGCTACACCTTC.